This is a list of T cell receptor beta chains from one sample in a study of cytomegalovirus exposure and HLA in healthy donors. Method: immunoSEQ multiplex PCR; TCRdb's copy keeps in-frame clones and lacks some. The sample shows around 130,000 clones, 65% to 80% of them seen only once. Sequenced: PBMCs. The receptors come from a man aged 18 to 30 in good health and CMV-seropositive. Both conserved end residues are part of each CDR3. The order of the fields is CDR3 DNA, CDR3 protein, V gene, J gene, D gene, clone size. A D gene is named only where the DNA matches it firmly. The size entry is marked missing in some rows and otherwise reads once, few, many or a size class.

TGTGCCACCAGCACCAACATAAGGTCGGGGGACACCGGGGAGCTGTTTTTT	CATSTNIRSGDTGELFF	TRBV15	TRBJ2-2	.	.
TGTGCCAGCAGTGAAGCCCTGCAGGGAAATTCACCCCTCCACTTT	CASSEALQGNSPLHF	TRBV2	TRBJ1-6	.	few
TGTGCCACCAGCCCTCACGGGACTAGCGCGGCTCGGGAGGAGACCCAGTACTTC	CATSPHGTSAAREETQYF	TRBV15	TRBJ2-5	TRBD2	.
TGCGCCAGCAGCTTGGGTCCCGGCTACGAGCAGTACTTC	CASSLGPGYEQYF	TRBV5-1	TRBJ2-7	.	.
TGCAGCGTCCTAGACAGGCATGAATCAACTAATGAAAAACTGTTTTTT	CSVLDRHESTNEKLFF	TRBV29-1	TRBJ1-4	.	.
TGTGCCAGCAGCTACCAGACTAGCGGGAGCGAGACCCAGTACTTC	CASSYQTSGSETQYF	TRBV5-4	TRBJ2-5	TRBD2	.
TGTGCCAGCATTGGGACAGGGAGTCAAGAGACCCAGTACTTC	CASIGTGSQETQYF	TRBV6-1	TRBJ2-5	TRBD1	few
TGTGCCAGTGCTAGCGGAGCATCCTACGAGCAGTACTTC	CASASGASYEQYF	TRBV19	TRBJ2-7	TRBD2	.
TGCGCCAGCAGCTTGGCCGAGACAGTAAACACCGGGGAGCTGTTTTTT	CASSLAETVNTGELFF	TRBV5-1	TRBJ2-2	.	.
TGTGCCAGCAGTTCCCTACAGGGGGGTGGCTACACCTTC	CASSSLQGGGYTF	TRBV28	TRBJ1-2	TRBD1	.
TGTGCCAGCAGCTTAGCGCAGGAAAAGCCCTACGAGCAGTACTTC	CASSLAQEKPYEQYF	TRBV7-9	TRBJ2-7	.	once
TGTGCCAGCAGGGGAGGTGGGCTAGCGGTAAATGAGCAGTTCTTC	CASRGGGLAVNEQFF	TRBV6-1	TRBJ2-1	TRBD2	.
TGTGCCAGCAGCCAAGGGCCTAGCGGGGTCCCCCAAGAGACCCAGTACTTC	CASSQGPSGVPQETQYF	TRBV14	TRBJ2-5	TRBD2	.
TGTGCCAGCTATGAGGCTAGCGGGAGTAAAGAGACCCAGTACTTC	CASYEASGSKETQYF	TRBV6-1	TRBJ2-5	TRBD2	.
TGTGCCAGCAGCCCTTCAGGGGCGGCCACTGGAAACACCATATATTTT	CASSPSGAATGNTIYF	TRBV9	TRBJ1-3	.	.
TGTGCCAGCAGCTTAGCCGCTACAGGAGCAAAGCACAATGAGCAGTTCTTC	CASSLAATGAKHNEQFF	TRBV13	TRBJ2-1	.	once
TGTGCCAGCAGTTATACAGGGCTCTCCTACGAGCAGTACTTC	CASSYTGLSYEQYF	TRBV5-6	TRBJ2-7	.	.
TGTGCCAGCAGTTTCAGGGAAAGCTACGAGCAGTACTTC	CASSFRESYEQYF	TRBV6-5	TRBJ2-7	.	.
TGTGCCAGCAGTTACTCTAGGACAGGGAGCTCCTACGAGCAGTACTTC	CASSYSRTGSSYEQYF	TRBV6-6	TRBJ2-7	TRBD1	.
TGCGCCAGCAGCCAAGCGACCGGGACAATTAATCAGCCCCAGCATTTT	CASSQATGTINQPQHF	TRBV4-1	TRBJ1-5	.	.
TGTGCCAGCAGTCCACGGGACAGATCGAACACTGAAGCTTTCTTT	CASSPRDRSNTEAFF	TRBV27	TRBJ1-1	TRBD1	few
TGTGCCAGCAGACTGAGCAATGAGCAGTTCTTC	CASRLSNEQFF	TRBV7-9	TRBJ2-1	.	once
TGTGCCTGGAGTTGGCTACAGCCAGAGACCCAGTACTTC	CAWSWLQPETQYF	TRBV30	TRBJ2-5	.	.
TGTGCCAGCAGTTTCGGGTCTCTCTACGAGCAGTACTTC	CASSFGSLYEQYF	TRBV6-5	TRBJ2-7	.	.
TGTGCCAGCACCCCCTGGGGTGGGGTAGGAGGTGAAGCTTTCTTT	CASTPWGGVGGEAFF	TRBV11-2	TRBJ1-1	.	.
TGTGCCAGTAGTATTGGGACAGATAATTCACCCCTCCACTTT	CASSIGTDNSPLHF	TRBV19	TRBJ1-6	TRBD1	.
TGTGCCAGCTCCGCAAGCGGGAGTTCAACAGATACGCAGTATTTT	CASSASGSSTDTQYF	TRBV18	TRBJ2-3	TRBD2	.
TGTGCCAGTAGTAGACGGGGGATCACTGAAGCTTTCTTT	CASSRRGITEAFF	TRBV19	TRBJ1-1	.	.